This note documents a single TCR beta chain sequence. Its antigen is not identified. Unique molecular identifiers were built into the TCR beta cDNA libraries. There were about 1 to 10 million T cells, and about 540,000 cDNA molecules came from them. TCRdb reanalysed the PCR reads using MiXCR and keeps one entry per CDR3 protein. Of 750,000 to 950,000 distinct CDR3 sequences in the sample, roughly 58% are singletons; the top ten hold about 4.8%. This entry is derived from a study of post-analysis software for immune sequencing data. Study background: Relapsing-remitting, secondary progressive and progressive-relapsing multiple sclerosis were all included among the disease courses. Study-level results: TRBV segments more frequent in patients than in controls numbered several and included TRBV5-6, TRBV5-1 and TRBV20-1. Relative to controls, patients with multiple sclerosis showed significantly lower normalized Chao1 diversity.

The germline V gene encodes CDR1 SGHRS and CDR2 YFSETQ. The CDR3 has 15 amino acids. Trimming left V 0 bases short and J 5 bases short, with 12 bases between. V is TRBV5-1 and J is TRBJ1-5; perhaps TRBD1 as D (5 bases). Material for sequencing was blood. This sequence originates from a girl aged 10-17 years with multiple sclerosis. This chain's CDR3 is CASSLGGGLDQPQHF. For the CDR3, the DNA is TGCGCCAGCAGCTTGGGCGGGGGTTTGGATCAGCCCCAGCATTTT.